This T cell receptor beta chain was identified during a study of regulatory T cells in long-lasting Graves disease. iRepertoire HTBI primers and Arm-PCR of CDR3 regions built TCR beta libraries. Each CDR3 protein gets one entry after TCRdb re-called the multiplex PCR reads with MiXCR. The sample shows about 560,000 distinct CDR3 sequences, more than 15% of them seen only once. This clonotype was counted ten times or more. Regarding time point: newly diagnosed GD, antithyroid drugs for less than 3 months. TCR sequences were obtained from RNA taken from PBMCs. These same records also appear under a second study, on T cells in Graves' hyperthyroidism and ophthalmopathy. That source adds: Uncontrolled infections, other autoimmune diseases, pregnancy or lactation led to exclusion of patients.

The origin of this receptor is a man aged 18-30 years with Graves disease. Material: peripheral blood mononuclear cells (PBMCs), obtained at new diagnosis, from a patient treated with antithyroid drugs.

CDR3 in DNA: TGTGCCATCAGTGGGCCGGGGAACACCGGGGAGCTGTTTTTT. The encoded protein is CAISGPGNTGELFF. The chain couples TRBV10-3 to TRBJ2-2; D remains ambiguous. V lost 4 bases to trimming and J lost 1 base, with 7 bases between them. Germline assignment: CDR1 ENHRY and CDR2 SYGVKD. The CDR3 loop spans 14 amino acids.